The clone carrying this T cell receptor beta chain was recorded only once. The data belong to a study of Graves' ophthalmopathy and Graves' hyperthyroidism. Germline V gene lookup returns CDR1 SQVTM and CDR2 ANQGSEA. Between the trimmed V and J ends, which lost 8 bases and 0 bases, there was a span of 13 bases. This CDR3 is 13 amino acids long. Amplification of TCR beta CDR3 regions used RNA transcripts. HTBI primers were used in a first-round RT-PCR, which preceded a second-round multiplex PCR. TCRdb processed the multiplex PCR reads anew with MiXCR; each CDR3 protein has one entry. Of about 660,000 distinct CDR3 sequences listed, about two fifths were seen once; the top ten hold 3% to 4%.

Sequenced input: peripheral blood. This receptor was taken from an adult man with Graves' ophthalmopathy. This chain connects TRBV29-1 to TRBJ1-1, with D perhaps TRBD1 (6 bases). The CDR3 sequence is CSYGQRLNTEAFF. Here the CDR3 DNA reads TGCAGCTACGGACAGAGACTGAACACTGAAGCTTTCTTT.